A single sample is the source of the 18 T cell receptor beta chains below, sequenced in a study of response to subunit inactivated influenza vaccine. MiXCR was run by TCRdb on the RT-PCR reads, yielding one entry per CDR3 protein. The sample has some 500,000 distinct CDR3 sequences, more than 15% seen once. Material: CD4+ T cells sorted from PBMCs, obtained around 25 months after vaccination. Source of these receptors: a man aged 45 to 75 who received an inactivated influenza vaccine.

The V call is TRBV20-1, the J call TRBJ2-2, with TRBD2 matching over 7 bases. The CDR3 runs to 15 residues. Germline V gene sequence: CDR1 DFQATT, CDR2 SNEGSKA (reference sequence). J was trimmed by 1 base and V by 3 bases; bases with no gene match: 5. The CDR3 DNA reads as TGCAGTGCTAGCCCTCGCGGGGGGAACACCGGGGAGCTGTTTTTT. This codes for CSASPRGGNTGELFF.

The chain combines TRBV29-1 with TRBJ1-2; 10 nucleotides line up with TRBD1. This CDR3 is 11 amino acids long. In germline, CDR1 is SQVTM, CDR2 ANQGSEA. V was pared by 6 bases and J by 8 bases, with 3 bases of the junction left unmatched. The CDR3, as DNA: TGCAGCGTGGGGACAGGGGTCGGCTACACCTTC. This translates into CSVGTGVGYTF. Full variable domain (missing parts from reference TRBV29-1 and TRBJ1-2): SAVISQKPSRDICQRGTSLTIQCQVDSQVTMMFWYRQQPGQSLTLIATANQGSEATYESGFVIDKFPISRPNLTFSTLTVSNMSPEDSSIYLCSVGTGVGYTFGSGTRLTVV.

The chain recombines TRBV5-5 with TRBJ1-2, with 7 bases lining up with TRBD1. The V segment lost 2 bases and the J segment 1 base; nucleotides outside the gene matches: 5. This CDR3 comprises 15 residues. Germline V gene lookup returns CDR1 SGHKS and CDR2 YYEKEE (reference sequence). The CDR3 spells CASSLGQAHNYGYTF. DNA of the CDR3: TGTGCCAGCAGCTTAGGACAGGCTCATAACTATGGCTACACCTTC.

This clonotype was seen ten or more times. The chain employs TRBV29-1 and TRBJ1-5; maybe TRBD1 (5 bases). The V and J ends lost 4 bases and 4 bases respectively, with 11 bases between them. Looked up from germline, CDR1 is SQVTM and CDR2 is ANQGSEA. This CDR3 has 13 amino acids. This chain's CDR3 is CSVGAQENQPQHF. The CDR3 DNA follows: TGCAGCGTTGGGGCACAGGAAAATCAGCCCCAGCATTTT.

This clonotype was detected once. The rearrangement joins TRBV2 to TRBJ2-3; unclear D gene. V was trimmed by 7 bases and J by 2 bases, leaving 13 bases between them. CDR1 is SNHLY, CDR2 FYNNEI, per germline. The CDR3 is made up of 14 amino acids. Written as DNA, the CDR3 is TGTGCCAGCACTGACGGTCCGAACACAGATACGCAGTATTTT. Translation: CASTDGPNTDTQYF.

The sample holds a few counts of this clonotype. As DNA, the CDR3 is TGCAGTGCTAGAGGGGGCGTACAAGAGACCCAGTACTTC. It specifies CSARGGVQETQYF. The chain combines TRBV20-1 with TRBJ2-5; D perhaps matches TRBD1 (5 bases). The ends were cut back, 1 base at V and 2 bases at J, with 8 bases in the middle. CDR1 is DFQATT and CDR2 is SNEGSKA in the germline V gene (reference sequence). This CDR3 region has 13 residues.

A few counts support this clonotype. This chain connects TRBV7-2 to TRBJ2-1, with D possibly TRBD2 on 6 matching bases. This CDR3 contains 15 residues. Germline V lookup: CDR1 SGHTA, CDR2 FQGNSA. Trimming cost V 1 base and J 4 bases, with 11 bases left between them. CDR3 DNA sequence: TGTGCCAGCAGCTTAGACGGGGGAGGATACAATGAGCAGTTCTTC. This codes for CASSLDGGGYNEQFF.

V gene TRBV28 combines with J gene TRBJ2-3; D not resolved. Germline CDR1 is MDHEN and CDR2 is SYDVKM. V was trimmed by 3 bases and J by 9 bases, leaving 4 bases between them. The CDR3 has 10 amino acids. The CDR3 DNA reads TGTGCCAGCAGTTTCCAGACGCAGTATTTT. This codes for CASSFQTQYF.

At least ten counts were recorded for this clonotype. The CDR3 loop reads CASSFSTNEKLFF. In DNA, the CDR3 is TGTGCCAGCAGTTTCTCAACTAATGAAAAACTGTTTTTT. This chain joins TRBV2 and TRBJ1-4; D gene unclear. The germline V and J ends were trimmed by 5 bases and 0 bases, with 4 bases remaining between them. Germline assignment: CDR1 SNHLY and CDR2 FYNNEI. The CDR3 spans 13 residues.

This chain uses TRBV20-1 with TRBJ2-3; the match to TRBD2 covers 12 bases. This CDR3 comprises 15 residues. V shed 4 bases and J 2 bases; nucleotides not matched to a gene: 4. CDR1 is DFQATT and CDR2 is SNEGSKA in the germline V gene (reference sequence). CDR3 sequence (DNA): TGCAGTGCTACGGGACTAGCGGGCCTCACAGATACGCAGTATTTT. This gives the protein CSATGLAGLTDTQYF.

This clonotype was observed a handful of times. The V gene is TRBV10-3, the J gene TRBJ2-7; 9 nucleotides agree with TRBD1. V dropped 6 bases and J dropped 3; count of bases not matched to a gene: 9. This CDR3 spans 15 amino acids. From germline, CDR1 is ENHRY and CDR2 SYGVKD. The CDR3 bases are TGTGCCATCAGACCTATACAGGGGGCGTACTACGAGCAGTACTTC. It specifies CAIRPIQGAYYEQYF.

This clonotype was seen only a few times. This chain links TRBV20-1 with TRBJ1-1; D remains ambiguous. The V end lost 3 bases, the J end lost 0 bases, and 8 bases lay between the germline ends. From germline, CDR1 is DFQATT and CDR2 SNEGSKA (reference sequence). The CDR3 is made up of 13 amino acids. CDR3 protein: CSARHGVNTEAFF. The DNA for the CDR3 is TGCAGTGCTAGGCACGGAGTGAACACTGAAGCTTTCTTT.

This clonotype appeared a few times. The rearrangement links TRBV7-9 to TRBJ2-5, with 9 nucleotides matching TRBD2. Germline V gene sequence: CDR1 SEHNR, CDR2 FQNEAQ (reference sequence). The CDR3 extends over 15 amino acids. V shed 3 bases, J shed 1 base, and the junction held 3 bases outside the gene matches. CDR3: CASSFPSGTQETQYF. The DNA of the CDR3 is TGTGCCAGCAGCTTTCCTAGCGGGACCCAAGAGACCCAGTACTTC.

The chain carries TRBV28 and TRBJ2-3; 7 nucleotides match TRBD2. The CDR3 has 16 amino acids. CDR1 and CDR2 from the germline V gene are MDHEN and SYDVKM. V lost 4 bases to trimming and J lost 3 bases; unmatched junction nucleotides: 10. The CDR3 here is CASSSRLASWTDTQYF. CDR3 DNA: TGTGCCAGCAGTTCCAGACTAGCTAGTTGGACAGATACGCAGTATTTT.

The chain combines TRBV5-1 with TRBJ2-3; TRBD1 aligns across 7 bases. Germline-derived CDR1 and CDR2 are SGHRS and YFSETQ. The CDR3 is 16 amino acids. Germline trimming cut 5 bases from V and 2 bases from J; bases unmatched to any gene: 11. CDR3 loop: CASRRMGDRVTDTQYF. In nucleotides, the CDR3 is TGCGCCAGCAGACGTATGGGGGACAGAGTCACAGATACGCAGTATTTT.

This clonotype showed up just a few times. The V and J genes are TRBV20-1 and TRBJ1-1; D unclear. This CDR3 region has 12 residues. The V end lost 1 base, the J end lost 1 base, and 4 bases lay between the germline ends. From germline, CDR1 is DFQATT and CDR2 SNEGSKA (reference sequence). CDR3 region: CSARARNTEAFF. The CDR3, as DNA: TGCAGTGCTAGAGCAAGGAACACTGAAGCTTTCTTT.

This chain links TRBV4-3 with TRBJ1-2; TRBD1 agrees at 7 bases. This CDR3 has 16 amino acids. The germline gives CDR1 LGHNA, CDR2 YSLEER. V lost 0 bases to trimming and J lost 3 bases; unmatched junction nucleotides: 7. CDR3 region: CASSQDLGGAHYGYTF. CDR3 bases: TGCGCCAGCAGCCAAGATTTAGGGGGCGCTCACTATGGCTACACCTTC.

The rearrangement links TRBV6-5 to TRBJ1-1, with a weak D call TRBD1 (5 bases). This CDR3 contains 17 residues. Trimming stripped 1 base from V and 1 base from J, with 16 bases between. Germline V gene sequence: CDR1 MNHEY, CDR2 SVGAGI. The DNA for the CDR3 is TGTGCCAGCAGTTACTTAACTGCAGGGTCTGGGAACACTGAAGCTTTCTTT. Translation gives CASSYLTAGSGNTEAFF.